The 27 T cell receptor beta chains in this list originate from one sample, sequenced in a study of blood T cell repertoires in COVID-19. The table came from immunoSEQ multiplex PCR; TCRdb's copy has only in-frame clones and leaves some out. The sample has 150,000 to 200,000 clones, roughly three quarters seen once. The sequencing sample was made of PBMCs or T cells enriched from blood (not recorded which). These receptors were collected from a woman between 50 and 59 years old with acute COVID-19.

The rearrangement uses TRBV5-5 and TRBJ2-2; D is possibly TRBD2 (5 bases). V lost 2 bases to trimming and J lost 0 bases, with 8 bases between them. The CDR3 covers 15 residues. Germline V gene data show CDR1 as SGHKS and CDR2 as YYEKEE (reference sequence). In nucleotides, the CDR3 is TGTGCCAGCAGCTTAGCGGATTCGAACACCGGGGAGCTGTTTTTT. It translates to CASSLADSNTGELFF.

CDR3 loop: CASRFTSGGYTDTQYF. CDR3 bases: TGCGCCAGCAGGTTTACTAGCGGGGGCTACACAGATACGCAGTATTTT. J is TRBJ2-3 and V is TRBV5-1; 11 bases are shared with TRBD2. V was clipped by 5 bases and J by 2 bases; unmatched bases: 7. This CDR3 is built from 16 residues. Germline values: CDR1 SGHRS, CDR2 YFSETQ. The whole variable domain, filled in from reference TRBV5-1 and TRBJ2-3, reads KAGVTQTPRYLIKTRGQQVTLSCSPISGHRSVSWYQQTPGQGLQFLFEYFSETQRNKGNFPGRFSGRQFSNSRSEMNVSTLELGDSALYLCASRFTSGGYTDTQYFGPGTRLTVL.

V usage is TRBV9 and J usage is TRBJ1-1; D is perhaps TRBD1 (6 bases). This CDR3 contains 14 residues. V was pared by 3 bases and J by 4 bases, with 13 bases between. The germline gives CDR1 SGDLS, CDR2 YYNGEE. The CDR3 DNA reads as TGTGCCAGCAGCGCAACAGGGCTGGTCACTGAAGCTTTCTTT. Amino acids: CASSATGLVTEAFF.

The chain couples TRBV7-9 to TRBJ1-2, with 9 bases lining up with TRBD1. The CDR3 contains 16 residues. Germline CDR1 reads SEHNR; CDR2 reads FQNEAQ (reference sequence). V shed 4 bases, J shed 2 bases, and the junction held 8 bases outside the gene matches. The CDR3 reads CASSSGTGTTNYGYTF. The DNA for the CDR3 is TGTGCCAGCAGCTCGGGGACAGGGACCACGAACTATGGCTACACCTTC.

CDR3: CASSLQLITGTVNEQFF. The CDR3 DNA follows: TGTGCCAGCAGCCTCCAACTAATTACCGGGACTGTTAATGAGCAGTTCTTC. The chain combines TRBV7-3 with TRBJ2-1, with D possibly matching TRBD2 (6 bases). Looked up from germline, CDR1 is SGHTA and CDR2 is FQGTGA. This CDR3 region has 17 residues. V lost 5 bases and J 7 bases, leaving 24 bases between the germline ends.

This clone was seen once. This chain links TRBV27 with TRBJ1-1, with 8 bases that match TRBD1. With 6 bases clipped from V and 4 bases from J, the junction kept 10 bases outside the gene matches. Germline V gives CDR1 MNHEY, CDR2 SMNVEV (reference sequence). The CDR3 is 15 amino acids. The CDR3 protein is CASSLDRGSSTEAFF. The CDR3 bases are TGTGCCAGCAGCCTCGACAGGGGTTCGAGCACTGAAGCTTTCTTT.

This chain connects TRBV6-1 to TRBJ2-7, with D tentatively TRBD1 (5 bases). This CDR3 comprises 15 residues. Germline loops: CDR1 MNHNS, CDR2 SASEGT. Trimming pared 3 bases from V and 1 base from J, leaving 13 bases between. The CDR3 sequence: CASSEGLAGSYEQYV. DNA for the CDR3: TGTGCCAGCAGTGAGGGGCTGGCAGGGTCCTACGAGCAGTACGTC.

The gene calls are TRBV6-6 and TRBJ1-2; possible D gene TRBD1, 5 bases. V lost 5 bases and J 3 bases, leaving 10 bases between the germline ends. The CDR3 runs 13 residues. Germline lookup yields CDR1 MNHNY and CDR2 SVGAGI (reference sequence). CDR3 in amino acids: CASSLDSYYGYTF. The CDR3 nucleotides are TGTGCCAGCAGTCTTGACAGTTACTATGGCTACACCTTC.

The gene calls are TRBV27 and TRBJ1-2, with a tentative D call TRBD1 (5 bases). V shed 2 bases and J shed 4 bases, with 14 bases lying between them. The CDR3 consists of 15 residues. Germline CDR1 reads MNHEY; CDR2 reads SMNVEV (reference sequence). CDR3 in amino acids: CASSLGRGVSYGYTF. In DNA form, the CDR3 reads TGTGCCAGCAGTTTAGGGCGGGGGGTTTCCTATGGCTACACCTTC.

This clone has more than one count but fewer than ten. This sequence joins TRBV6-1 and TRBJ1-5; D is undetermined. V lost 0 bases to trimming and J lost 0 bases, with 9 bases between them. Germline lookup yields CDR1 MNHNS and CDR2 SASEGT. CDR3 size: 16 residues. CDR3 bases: TGTGCCAGCAGTGAAGCGCCGGACTATAGCAATCAGCCCCAGCATTTT. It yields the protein CASSEAPDYSNQPQHF.

The CDR3 DNA follows: TGTGCCAGCAGCCAAGAAGGTAGAGTAGCGGCCCTCCTTAGCACAGATACGCAGTATTTT. Its protein is CASSQEGRVAALLSTDTQYF. This rearrangement joins TRBV3-1 (or the pseudogene TRBV3-2) to TRBJ2-3, with D perhaps TRBD2 (6 bases). Trimming took 0 bases from V and 0 from J, leaving 22 bases between them. CDR1 LGHDT and CDR2 YNNKEL come from the germline V gene (reference sequence). This CDR3 comprises 20 residues.

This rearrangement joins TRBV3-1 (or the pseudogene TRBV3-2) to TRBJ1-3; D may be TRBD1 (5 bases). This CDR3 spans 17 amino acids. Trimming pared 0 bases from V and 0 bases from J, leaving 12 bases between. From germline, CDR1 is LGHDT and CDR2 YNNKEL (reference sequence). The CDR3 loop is CASSQDRQYYSGNTIYF. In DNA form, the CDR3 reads TGTGCCAGCAGCCAAGATCGACAGTACTACTCTGGAAACACCATATATTTT.

The CDR3 loop reads CASSTGTGEENTIYF. CDR3 DNA sequence: TGCGCCAGCAGCACCGGGACAGGGGAGGAAAACACCATATATTTT. The rearrangement joins TRBV5-1 to TRBJ1-3, with 10 nucleotides matching TRBD1. Germline V gives CDR1 SGHRS, CDR2 YFSETQ. V was pared by 4 bases and J by 6 bases, with 7 bases of the junction left unmatched. This CDR3 is 15 amino acids long.

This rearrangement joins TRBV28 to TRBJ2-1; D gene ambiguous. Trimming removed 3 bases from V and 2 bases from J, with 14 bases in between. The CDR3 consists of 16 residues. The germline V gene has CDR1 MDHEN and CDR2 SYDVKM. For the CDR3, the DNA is TGTGCCAGCAGTTTTTCGTACTCAAACCCCTACAATGAGCAGTTCTTC. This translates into CASSFSYSNPYNEQFF.

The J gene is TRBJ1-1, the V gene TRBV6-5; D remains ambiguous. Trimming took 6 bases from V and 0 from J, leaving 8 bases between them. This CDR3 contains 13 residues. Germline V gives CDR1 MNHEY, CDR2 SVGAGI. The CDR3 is CASRAEVNTEAFF. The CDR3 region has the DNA TGTGCCAGCAGAGCCGAAGTGAACACTGAAGCTTTCTTT.

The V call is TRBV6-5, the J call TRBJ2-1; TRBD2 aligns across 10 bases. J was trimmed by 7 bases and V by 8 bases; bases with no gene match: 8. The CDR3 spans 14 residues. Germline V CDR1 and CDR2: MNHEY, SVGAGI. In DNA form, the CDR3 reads TGTGCCAGCGGGCGGGCTAGCGGGGGAAATGAGCAGTTCTTC. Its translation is CASGRASGGNEQFF.

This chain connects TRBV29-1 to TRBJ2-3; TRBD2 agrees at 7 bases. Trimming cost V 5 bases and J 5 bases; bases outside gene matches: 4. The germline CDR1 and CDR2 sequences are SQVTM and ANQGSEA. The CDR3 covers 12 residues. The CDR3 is CSVRLAVDTQYF. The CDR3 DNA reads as TGCAGCGTTCGACTAGCAGTAGATACGCAGTATTTT.

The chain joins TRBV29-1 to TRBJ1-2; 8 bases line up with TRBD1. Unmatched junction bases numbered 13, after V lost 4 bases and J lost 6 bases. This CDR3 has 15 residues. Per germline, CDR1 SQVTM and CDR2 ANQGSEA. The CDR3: CSVGGNRGEKHGYTF. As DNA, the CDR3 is TGCAGCGTTGGAGGGAACAGGGGGGAAAAACATGGCTACACCTTC. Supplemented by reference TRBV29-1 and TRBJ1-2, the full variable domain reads SAVISQKPSRDICQRGTSLTIQCQVDSQVTMMFWYRQQPGQSLTLIATANQGSEATYESGFVIDKFPISRPNLTFSTLTVSNMSPEDSSIYLCSVGGNRGEKHGYTFGSGTRLTVV.

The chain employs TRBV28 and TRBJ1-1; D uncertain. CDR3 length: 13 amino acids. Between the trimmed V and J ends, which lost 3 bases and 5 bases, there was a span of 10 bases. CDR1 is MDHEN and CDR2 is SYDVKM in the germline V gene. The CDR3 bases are TGTGCCAGCAGTTTCATCCTCGGGACTGAAGCTTTCTTT. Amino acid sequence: CASSFILGTEAFF.

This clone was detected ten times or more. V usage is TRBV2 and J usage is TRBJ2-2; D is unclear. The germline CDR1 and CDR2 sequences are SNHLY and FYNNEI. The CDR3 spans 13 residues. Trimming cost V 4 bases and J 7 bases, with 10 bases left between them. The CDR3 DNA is TGTGCCAGCAGTGGCCAGTTGATCGGGGAGCTGTTTTTT. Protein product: CASSGQLIGELFF.

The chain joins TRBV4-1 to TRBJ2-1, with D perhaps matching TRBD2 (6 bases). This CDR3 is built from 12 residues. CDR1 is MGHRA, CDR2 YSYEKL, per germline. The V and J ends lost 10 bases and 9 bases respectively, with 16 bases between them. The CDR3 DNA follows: TGCGCCACCTCTGGGACTTGGGGTGAGCAGTTCTTC. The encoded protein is CATSGTWGEQFF.

CDR3 sequence reads: CASSPLLGRTGGGVGNQPQHF. DNA for the CDR3: TGCGCCAGCAGTCCTCTCCTTGGTCGGACAGGGGGCGGAGTGGGCAATCAGCCCCAGCATTTT. The genes are TRBV23-1 and TRBJ1-5; 11 nucleotides match TRBD1. TRBV23-1 is an open reading frame whose function is uncertain. Germline trimming cut 4 bases from V and 2 bases from J; bases unmatched to any gene: 19. CDR3 length: 21 amino acids.

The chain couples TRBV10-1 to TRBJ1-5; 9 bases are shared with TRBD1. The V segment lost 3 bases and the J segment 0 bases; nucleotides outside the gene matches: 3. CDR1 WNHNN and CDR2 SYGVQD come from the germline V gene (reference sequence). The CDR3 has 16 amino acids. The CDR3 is CASSEGTGTSNQPQHF. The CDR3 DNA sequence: TGCGCCAGCAGTGAAGGGACAGGGACTAGCAATCAGCCCCAGCATTTT.

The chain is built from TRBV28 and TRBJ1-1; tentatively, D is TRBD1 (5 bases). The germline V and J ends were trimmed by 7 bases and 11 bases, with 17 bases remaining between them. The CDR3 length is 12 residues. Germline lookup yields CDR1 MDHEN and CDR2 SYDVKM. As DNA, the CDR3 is TGTGCCAGCACTCCGGGGGGGATCGAGGCTTTCTTT. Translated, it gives CASTPGGIEAFF.

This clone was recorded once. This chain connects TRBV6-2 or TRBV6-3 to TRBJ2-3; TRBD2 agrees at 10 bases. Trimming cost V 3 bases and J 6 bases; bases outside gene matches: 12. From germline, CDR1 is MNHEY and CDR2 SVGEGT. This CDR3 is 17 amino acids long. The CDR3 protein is CASSYTSGTPFTDTQYF. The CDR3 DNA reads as TGTGCCAGCAGTTATACTAGCGGGACCCCGTTCACGGATACGCAGTATTTT.

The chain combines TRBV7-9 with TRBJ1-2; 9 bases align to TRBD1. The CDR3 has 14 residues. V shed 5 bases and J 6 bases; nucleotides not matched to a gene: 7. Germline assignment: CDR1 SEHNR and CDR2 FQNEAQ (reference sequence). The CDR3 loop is CASSADRGSHGYTF. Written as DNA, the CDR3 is TGTGCCAGCAGCGCGGACAGGGGATCGCATGGCTACACCTTC.

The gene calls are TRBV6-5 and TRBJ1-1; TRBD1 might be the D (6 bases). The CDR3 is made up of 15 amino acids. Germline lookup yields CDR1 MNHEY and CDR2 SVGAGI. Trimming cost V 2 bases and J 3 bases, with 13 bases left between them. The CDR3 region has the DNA TGTGCCAGCAGTTACGCAGGGGCCGCGGACACTGAAGCTTTCTTT. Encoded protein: CASSYAGAADTEAFF.